This passage covers 20 T cell receptor beta chains from one sample sequenced in a study of T cells in tuberculosis. Produced via immunoSEQ multiplex PCR; TCRdb's table is partial and in-frame only. Here the sample spans approximately 35,000 clones, roughly 95% being singletons. Sequencing used PBMCs. Receptors were obtained from a donor aged 10 to 29 with latent tuberculosis or without tuberculosis infection.

This chain uses TRBV10-1 with TRBJ2-2; 7 positions agree with TRBD1. This CDR3 comprises 18 residues. The V and J ends lost 0 bases and 4 bases, in that order; junction bases with no gene match: 11. The germline V gene has CDR1 WNHNN and CDR2 SYGVQD (reference sequence). The CDR3 DNA sequence: TGCGCCAGCAGTGAGTCGACTTTGGGACAGCCTACCACCGGGGAGCTGTTTTTT. Amino acids: CASSESTLGQPTTGELFF.

The chain has TRBV29-1 and TRBJ1-1, with 8 bases matching TRBD1. V trimming: 4 bases; J trimming: 5 bases; junction bases outside the gene matches: 3. This CDR3 has 12 residues. CDR1 and CDR2 from the germline V gene are SQVTM and ANQGSEA. CDR3 coding DNA: TGCAGCGTTGGACAGGGGAGAACTGAAGCTTTCTTT. Residues: CSVGQGRTEAFF.

The V gene is TRBV7-7, the J gene TRBJ2-3; TRBD2 aligns across 13 bases. This CDR3 region has 16 residues. Germline CDR1 SSHAT, CDR2 FNYEAQ (reference sequence). V lost 6 bases and J lost 5; bases outside the gene matches: 8. CDR3: CASSSRTSGGGDTQYF. CDR3 nucleotides: TGTGCCAGCAGTTCTAGGACTAGCGGGGGTGGAGATACGCAGTATTTT.

This clone was observed a single time. The chain couples TRBV2 to TRBJ2-1; the match to TRBD1 covers 10 bases. The trim removed 10 bases at V and 3 bases at J, leaving 3 bases unmatched. The CDR3 consists of 13 residues. The germline CDR1 and CDR2 sequences are SNHLY and FYNNEI. CDR3 sequence reads: CATRDRGYNEQFF. CDR3 in DNA: TGTGCCACTCGGGACAGGGGCTACAATGAGCAGTTCTTC. Full variable domain (rest looked up from reference TRBV2 and TRBJ2-1): EPEVTQTPSHQVTQMGQEVILRCVPISNHLYFYWYRQILGQKVEFLVSFYNNEISEKSEIFDDQFSVERPDGSNFTLKIRSTKLEDSAMYFCATRDRGYNEQFFGPGTRLTVL.

The rearrangement joins TRBV6-1 to TRBJ2-5; tentatively, D is TRBD1 (6 bases). The length of the CDR3 is 14 residues. Trimming cost V 7 bases and J 5 bases, with 17 bases left between them. CDR1 is MNHNS, CDR2 SASEGT, per germline. This CDR3 reads CASTPGVGWETQYF. In DNA form, the CDR3 reads TGTGCCAGCACCCCAGGGGTAGGGTGGGAGACCCAGTACTTC.

This sequence joins TRBV30 and TRBJ1-4; tentative D call: TRBD1 (5 bases). CDR1 is GTSNPN and CDR2 is SVGIG in the germline V gene (reference sequence). This CDR3 is built from 14 residues. The V gene lost 3 bases and the J gene lost 7 bases, with 15 bases spanning the gap. The CDR3 protein is CAWSQDTLGEKLFF. CDR3 DNA: TGTGCCTGGAGCCAGGACACGTTGGGTGAAAAACTGTTTTTT.

The V and J genes are TRBV19 and TRBJ1-5, with D tentatively TRBD1 (5 bases). The CDR3 is 15 residues long. V shed 5 bases and J shed 2 bases, with 13 bases lying between them. Germline CDR1 LNHDA, CDR2 SQIVND (reference sequence). The CDR3 sequence: CASSPPGRGNQPQHF. The CDR3 region has the DNA TGTGCCAGTAGTCCCCCAGGGAGGGGCAATCAGCCCCAGCATTTT.

The chain combines TRBV5-1 with TRBJ2-1; possibly TRBD2 for D (6 bases). The CDR3 consists of 13 residues. Germline V gives CDR1 SGHRS, CDR2 YFSETQ. V lost 0 bases and J 10 bases, leaving 11 bases between the germline ends. The CDR3 loop reads CASSLGNRGEQFF. CDR3 sequence (DNA): TGCGCCAGCAGCTTGGGGAACCGGGGGGAGCAGTTCTTC.

The chain couples TRBV5-1 to TRBJ2-3; the D gene is possibly TRBD2 (6 bases). Germline lookup yields CDR1 SGHRS and CDR2 YFSETQ. The CDR3 is made up of 15 amino acids. Trimming took 4 bases from V and 2 from J, leaving 14 bases between them. CDR3 region: CASSPGDGTTDTQYF. The CDR3 DNA follows: TGCGCCAGCAGCCCGGGGGACGGGACCACAGATACGCAGTATTTT.

The V and J genes are TRBV10-2 and TRBJ2-1; 9 positions match TRBD2. The CDR3 is made up of 14 amino acids. Germline loops: CDR1 WSHSY, CDR2 SAAADI. V lost 4 bases and J lost 9; bases outside the gene matches: 7. CDR3 sequence reads: CASSGVAGAFEQFF. DNA of the CDR3: TGCGCCAGCAGTGGAGTAGCGGGAGCCTTTGAGCAGTTCTTC.

The chain has TRBV2 and TRBJ2-5; no clear D. Trimming removed 6 bases at V and 5 bases at J, with 13 bases between. Germline CDR1 reads SNHLY; CDR2 reads FYNNEI. The CDR3 length is 13 residues. This chain's CDR3 is CASRRSDGETQYF. The CDR3 DNA sequence: TGTGCCAGCAGAAGGAGTGACGGCGAGACCCAGTACTTC.

This chain connects TRBV28 to TRBJ1-2, with TRBD1 identical over 8 bases. The CDR3 is 13 residues long. CDR1 is MDHEN and CDR2 is SYDVKM in the germline V gene. The J segment lost 4 bases and the V segment lost 5 bases, leaving 3 bases of the junction unmatched. The CDR3 spells CASSQQGGYGYTF. CDR3 bases: TGTGCCAGCAGTCAACAGGGGGGCTATGGCTACACCTTC.

The chain joins TRBV2 to TRBJ1-5, with 10 bases matching TRBD1. This CDR3 has 16 amino acids. Trimming removed 5 bases from V and 0 bases from J; junction bases left unmatched: 4. CDR1 is SNHLY and CDR2 is FYNNEI in the germline V gene. The CDR3 DNA reads as TGTGCCAGCAGTCCGGGACAGGGGAATAGCAATCAGCCCCAGCATTTT. It translates to CASSPGQGNSNQPQHF.

The V gene is TRBV19, the J gene TRBJ1-5; perhaps TRBD1 as D (5 bases). Germline V lookup: CDR1 LNHDA, CDR2 SQIVND (reference sequence). There are 14 residues in the CDR3. The ends were cut back, 4 bases at V and 5 bases at J, with 12 bases in the middle. The CDR3 loop is CASSRGGSDQPQHF. The CDR3 DNA reads TGTGCCAGTAGTAGGGGGGGATCCGATCAGCCCCAGCATTTT.

This rearrangement joins TRBV4-1 to TRBJ2-1; 10 positions agree with TRBD2. The CDR3 runs 17 residues. Germline CDR1 is MGHRA and CDR2 is YSYEKL. Unmatched junction bases numbered 12, after V lost 3 bases and J lost 7 bases. CDR3 sequence (DNA): TGCGCCAGCAGCCACGAATCCCGGCTAGCGGGAGAAAATGAGCAGTTCTTC. Translated: CASSHESRLAGENEQFF.

CDR3: CASSLETRNEQYF. As DNA, the CDR3 is TGCGCCAGCAGCTTGGAGACACGTAACGAGCAGTACTTC. The chain is built from TRBV5-1 and TRBJ2-7; D unresolved. Trimming removed 0 bases from V and 5 bases from J, with 9 bases in between. Per the germline V gene, CDR1 is SGHRS and CDR2 is YFSETQ. The CDR3 extends over 13 amino acids.

V is TRBV7-2 and J is TRBJ1-2; 8 nucleotides agree with TRBD1. V lost 4 bases, J lost 8 bases, and 6 bases stayed unmatched. Germline CDR1 and CDR2: SGHTA and FQGNSA. CDR3 length: 13 residues. CDR3 DNA sequence: TGTGCCAGCAGCTCCACGACAGGGGAAGGCTACACCTTC. Protein sequence: CASSSTTGEGYTF.

The genes are TRBV6-5 and TRBJ1-3; maybe TRBD1 (5 bases). The CDR3 covers 15 residues. Trimming removed 6 bases at V and 0 bases at J, with 12 bases between. Per the germline V gene, CDR1 is MNHEY and CDR2 is SVGAGI. As DNA, the CDR3 is TGTGCCAGCAGGGACGACAGAGACTCTGGAAACACCATATATTTT. Amino acids: CASRDDRDSGNTIYF.

The V gene is TRBV10-1, the J gene TRBJ2-7; D remains ambiguous. The CDR3 spans 13 residues. The germline gives CDR1 WNHNN, CDR2 SYGVQD (reference sequence). V lost 3 bases and J lost 7, with 13 bases in between. The CDR3 loop reads CASSDATRFEQYF. CDR3 DNA: TGCGCCAGCAGTGATGCTACGAGGTTTGAGCAGTACTTC.

The chain combines TRBV2 with TRBJ1-2; D might be TRBD1 (5 bases). The ends were cut back, 8 bases at V and 2 bases at J, with 9 bases in the middle. The CDR3 spans 12 residues. The V gene's germline CDR1 is SNHLY and CDR2 FYNNEI. The CDR3 DNA is TGTGCCAGCGGACGACAGAACTATGGCTACACCTTC. The encoded protein is CASGRQNYGYTF. The full variable domain, completed using reference TRBV2 and TRBJ1-2, is EPEVTQTPSHQVTQMGQEVILRCVPISNHLYFYWYRQILGQKVEFLVSFYNNEISEKSEIFDDQFSVERPDGSNFTLKIRSTKLEDSAMYFCASGRQNYGYTFGSGTRLTVV.